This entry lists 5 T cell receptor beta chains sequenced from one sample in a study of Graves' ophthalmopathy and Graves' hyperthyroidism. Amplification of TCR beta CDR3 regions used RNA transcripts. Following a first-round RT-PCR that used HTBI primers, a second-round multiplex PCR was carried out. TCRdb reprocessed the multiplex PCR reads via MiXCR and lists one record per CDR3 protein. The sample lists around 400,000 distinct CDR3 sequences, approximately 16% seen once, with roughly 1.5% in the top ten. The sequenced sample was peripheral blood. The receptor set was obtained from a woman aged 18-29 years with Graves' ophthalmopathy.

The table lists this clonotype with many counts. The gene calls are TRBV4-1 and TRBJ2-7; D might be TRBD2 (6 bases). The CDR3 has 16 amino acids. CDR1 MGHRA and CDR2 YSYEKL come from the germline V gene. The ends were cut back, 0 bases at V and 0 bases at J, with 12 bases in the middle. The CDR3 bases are TGCGCCAGCAGCCAAGATGGGGGGTCAAGCTCCTACGAGCAGTACTTC. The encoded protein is CASSQDGGSSSYEQYF.

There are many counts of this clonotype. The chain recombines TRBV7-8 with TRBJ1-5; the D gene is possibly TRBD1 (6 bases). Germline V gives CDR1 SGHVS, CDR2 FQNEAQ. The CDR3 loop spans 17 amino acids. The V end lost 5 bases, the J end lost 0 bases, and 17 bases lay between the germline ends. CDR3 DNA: TGTGCCAGCAGCCAAACGGGGGCATCCGATAGCAATCAGCCCCAGCATTTT. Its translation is CASSQTGASDSNQPQHF.

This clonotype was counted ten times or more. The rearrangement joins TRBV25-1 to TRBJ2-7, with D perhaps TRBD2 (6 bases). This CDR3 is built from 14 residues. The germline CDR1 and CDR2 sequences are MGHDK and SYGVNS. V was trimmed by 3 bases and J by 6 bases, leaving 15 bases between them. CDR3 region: CASSDFGSGREQYF. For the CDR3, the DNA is TGTGCCAGCAGTGATTTCGGCAGCGGGCGCGAGCAGTACTTC.

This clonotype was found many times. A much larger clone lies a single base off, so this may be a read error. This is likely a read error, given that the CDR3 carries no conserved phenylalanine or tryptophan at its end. The CDR3 DNA sequence: TGTGCCAGCAGCATACAGGGAAGTACAGCCAACGTCCTGACTCTC. This translates into CASSIQGSTANVLTL. This sequence joins TRBV7-8 and TRBJ2-6; a weak D match, TRBD1 (6 bases). The CDR3 extends over 15 amino acids. Trimming shortened V by 5 bases and J by 7 bases, and 15 bases separated the two germline ends. Germline lookup yields CDR1 SGHVS and CDR2 FQNEAQ.

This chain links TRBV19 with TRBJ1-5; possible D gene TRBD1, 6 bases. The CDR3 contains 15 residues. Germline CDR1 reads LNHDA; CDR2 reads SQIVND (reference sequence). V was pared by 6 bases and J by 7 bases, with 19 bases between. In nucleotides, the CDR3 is TGTGCCAGTAGCCGGAGTCGGGACATCACGCAGCCCCAGCATTTT. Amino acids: CASSRSRDITQPQHF.